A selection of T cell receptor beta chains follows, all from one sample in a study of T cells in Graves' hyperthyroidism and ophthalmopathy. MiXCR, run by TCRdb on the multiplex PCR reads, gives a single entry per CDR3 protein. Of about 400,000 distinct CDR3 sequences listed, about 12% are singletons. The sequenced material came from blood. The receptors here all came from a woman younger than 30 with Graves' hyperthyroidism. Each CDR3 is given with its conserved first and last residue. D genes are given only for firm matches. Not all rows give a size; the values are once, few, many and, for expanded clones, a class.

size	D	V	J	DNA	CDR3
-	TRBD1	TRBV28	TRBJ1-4	TGTGCCAGCAGTCGCCCGGGACAGGGTTATGAAAAACTGTTTTTT	CASSRPGQGYEKLFF
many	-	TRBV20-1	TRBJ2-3	TGCAGTGCTAGCAGGGTTGGGGACACAGATACGCAGTATTTT	CSASRVGDTDTQYF
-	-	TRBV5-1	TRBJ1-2	TGCGCCAGCAGCGTAGGGACCCCTACGGGTGGCTACACCTTC	CASSVGTPTGGYTF
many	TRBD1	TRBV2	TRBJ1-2	TGTGCCAGCAATTATGTTCAAGCCGGGACAGGGGATGATAATGGCTACACCTTC	CASNYVQAGTGDDNGYTF
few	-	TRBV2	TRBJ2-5	TGTGCCAGCAGTGGGGAACAGCTATTAGAGACCCAGTACTTC	CASSGEQLLETQYF
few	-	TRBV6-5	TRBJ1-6	TGTGCCAGCAGTTACGAAGGCTCCAGGGCTTCACCCCTCCACTTT	CASSYEGSRASPLHF
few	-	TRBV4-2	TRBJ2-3	TGTGCCAGCAGCCAAGATGGGAATGGGGGGCGATACACAGATACGCAGTATTTT	CASSQDGNGGRYTDTQYF
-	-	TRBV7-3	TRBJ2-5	TGTGCCACCAGTCCCGGGAGAGGGACAAACCAAGAGACCCAGTACTTC	CATSPGRGTNQETQYF
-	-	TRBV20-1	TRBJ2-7	TGCAGTGCTAGAGAGAAGCGGAGCTCCTACGAGCAGTACTTC	CSAREKRSSYEQYF
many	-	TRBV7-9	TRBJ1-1	TGTGCCAGCAGCCCATCGAACAGGGAGCCTGAAGCTTTCTTT	CASSPSNREPEAFF
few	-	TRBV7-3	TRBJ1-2	TGTGCCAGCAGCTTTACAGGGATTGATGGCTACACCTTC	CASSFTGIDGYTF
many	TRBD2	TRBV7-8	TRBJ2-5	TGTGCCAGCATGCTCCAGTTACTAACGGGGGGAGAGACCCAGTACTTC	CASMLQLLTGGETQYF
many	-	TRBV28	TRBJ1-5	TGTGCCAGCAGTTTGGGGGGTCTCAGTCTAAATCAGCCCCAGCATTTT	CASSLGGLSLNQPQHF
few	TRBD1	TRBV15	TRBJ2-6	TGTGCCACCAGCAGAGAGCGACAGGGGGCTGGTGGGGCCAACGTCCTGACTTTC	CATSRERQGAGGANVLTF